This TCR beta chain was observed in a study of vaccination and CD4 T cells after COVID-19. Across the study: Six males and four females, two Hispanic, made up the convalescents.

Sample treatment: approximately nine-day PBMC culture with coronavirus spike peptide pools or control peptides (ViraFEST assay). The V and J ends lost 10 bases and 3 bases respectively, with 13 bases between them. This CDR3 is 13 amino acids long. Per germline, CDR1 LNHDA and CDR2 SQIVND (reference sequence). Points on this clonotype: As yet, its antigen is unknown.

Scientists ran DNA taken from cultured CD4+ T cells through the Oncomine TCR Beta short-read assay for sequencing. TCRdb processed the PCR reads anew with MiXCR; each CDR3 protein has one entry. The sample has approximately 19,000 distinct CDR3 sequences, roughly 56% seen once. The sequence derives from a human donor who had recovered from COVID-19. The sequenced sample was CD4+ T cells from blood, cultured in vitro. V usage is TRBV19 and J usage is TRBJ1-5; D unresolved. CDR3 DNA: TGTGCCACCCAAGTCCAGGCCAATCAGCCCCAGCATTTT. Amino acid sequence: CATQVQANQPQHF.